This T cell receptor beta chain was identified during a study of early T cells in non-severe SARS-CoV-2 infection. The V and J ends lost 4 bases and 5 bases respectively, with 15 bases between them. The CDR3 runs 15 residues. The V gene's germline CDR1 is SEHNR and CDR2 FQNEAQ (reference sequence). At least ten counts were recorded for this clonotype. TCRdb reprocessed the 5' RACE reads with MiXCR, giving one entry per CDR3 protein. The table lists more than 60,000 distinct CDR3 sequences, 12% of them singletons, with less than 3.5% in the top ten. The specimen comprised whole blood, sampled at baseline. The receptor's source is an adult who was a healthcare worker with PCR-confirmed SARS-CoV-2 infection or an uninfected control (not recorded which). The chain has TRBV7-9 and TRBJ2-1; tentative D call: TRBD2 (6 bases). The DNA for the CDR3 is TGTGCCAGCAGCTCCTGGTGGGCGGGGAACAATGAGCAGTTCTTC. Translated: CASSSWWAGNNEQFF.